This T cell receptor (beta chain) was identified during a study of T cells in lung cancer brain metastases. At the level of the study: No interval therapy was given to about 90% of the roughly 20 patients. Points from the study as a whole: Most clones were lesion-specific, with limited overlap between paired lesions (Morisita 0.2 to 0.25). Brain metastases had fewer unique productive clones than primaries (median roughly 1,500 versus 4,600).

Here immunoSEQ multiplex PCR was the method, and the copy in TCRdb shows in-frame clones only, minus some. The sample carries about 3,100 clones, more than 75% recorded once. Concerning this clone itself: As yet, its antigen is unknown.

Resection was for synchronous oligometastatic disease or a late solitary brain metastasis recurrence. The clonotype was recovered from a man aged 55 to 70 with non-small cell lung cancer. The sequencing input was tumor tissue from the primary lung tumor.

This chain's CDR3 is CASSAAGGLEDTQYF. DNA of the CDR3: TGTGCCAGCAGCGCAGCGGGGGGGCTAGAAGATACGCAGTATTTT. The chain uses TRBV9 and TRBJ2-3, with TRBD2 matching 10 bases. The J segment lost 5 bases and the V segment lost 3 bases, leaving 6 bases of the junction unmatched. The CDR3 has 15 residues. The germline V gene encodes CDR1 SGDLS and CDR2 YYNGEE.